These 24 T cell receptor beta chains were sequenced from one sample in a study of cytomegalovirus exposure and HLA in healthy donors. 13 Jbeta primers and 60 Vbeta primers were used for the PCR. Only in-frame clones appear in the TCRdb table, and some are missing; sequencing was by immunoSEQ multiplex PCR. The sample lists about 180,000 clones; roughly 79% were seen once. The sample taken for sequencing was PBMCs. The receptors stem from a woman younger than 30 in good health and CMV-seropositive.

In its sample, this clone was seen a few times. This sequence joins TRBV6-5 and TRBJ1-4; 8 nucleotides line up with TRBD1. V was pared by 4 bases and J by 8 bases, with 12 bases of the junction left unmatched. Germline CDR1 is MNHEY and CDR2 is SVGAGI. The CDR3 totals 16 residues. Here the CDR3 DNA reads TGTGCCAGCAGTTCCCTGTCACAGGGGGGAGGCGAAAAACTGTTTTTT. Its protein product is CASSSLSQGGGEKLFF.

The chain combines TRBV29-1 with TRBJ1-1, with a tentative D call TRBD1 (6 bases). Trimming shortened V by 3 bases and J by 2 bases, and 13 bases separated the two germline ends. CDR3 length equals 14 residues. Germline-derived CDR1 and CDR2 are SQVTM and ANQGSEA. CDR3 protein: CSVEAWGRNTEAFF. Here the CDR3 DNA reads TGCAGCGTTGAGGCGTGGGGGCGTAACACTGAAGCTTTCTTT.

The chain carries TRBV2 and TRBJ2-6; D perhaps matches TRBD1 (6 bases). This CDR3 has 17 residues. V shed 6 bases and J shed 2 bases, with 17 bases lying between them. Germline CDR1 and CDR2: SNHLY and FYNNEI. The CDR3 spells CASSVWTVSPGANVLTF. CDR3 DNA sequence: TGTGCCAGCAGCGTTTGGACAGTATCTCCTGGGGCCAACGTCCTGACTTTC.

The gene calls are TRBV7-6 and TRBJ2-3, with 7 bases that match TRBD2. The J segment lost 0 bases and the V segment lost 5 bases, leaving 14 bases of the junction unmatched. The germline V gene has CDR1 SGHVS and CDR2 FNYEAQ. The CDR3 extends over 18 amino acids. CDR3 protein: CASSQWLAGETSTDTQYF. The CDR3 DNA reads TGTGCCAGCAGCCAATGGTTAGCGGGCGAAACTAGCACAGATACGCAGTATTTT.

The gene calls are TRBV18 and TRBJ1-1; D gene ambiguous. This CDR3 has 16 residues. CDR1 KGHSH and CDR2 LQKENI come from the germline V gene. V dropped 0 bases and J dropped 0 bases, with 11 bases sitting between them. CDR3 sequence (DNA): TGTGCCAGCTCACCACCCGGGGTGGGTATGAACACTGAAGCTTTCTTT. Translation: CASSPPGVGMNTEAFF.

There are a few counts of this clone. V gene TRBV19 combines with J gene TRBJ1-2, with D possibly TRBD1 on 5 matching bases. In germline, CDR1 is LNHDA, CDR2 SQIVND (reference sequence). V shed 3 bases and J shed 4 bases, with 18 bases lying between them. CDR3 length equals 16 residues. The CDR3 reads CASSIGPGEVVYGYTF. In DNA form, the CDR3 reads TGTGCCAGTAGTATTGGCCCGGGGGAGGTGGTCTATGGCTACACCTTC.

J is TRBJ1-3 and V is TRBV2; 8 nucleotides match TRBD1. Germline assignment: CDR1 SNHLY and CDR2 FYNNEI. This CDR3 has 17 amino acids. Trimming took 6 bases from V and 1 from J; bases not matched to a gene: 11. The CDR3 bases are TGTGCCAGCAGATTCAACCGACGGACAGGGTCTGGAAACACCATATATTTT. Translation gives CASRFNRRTGSGNTIYF.

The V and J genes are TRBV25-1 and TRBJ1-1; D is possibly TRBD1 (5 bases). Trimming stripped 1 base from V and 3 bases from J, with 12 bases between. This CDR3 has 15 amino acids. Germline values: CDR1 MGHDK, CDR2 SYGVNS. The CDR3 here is CASSESAEGDTEAFF. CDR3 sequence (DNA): TGTGCCAGCAGTGAATCAGCCGAAGGGGACACTGAAGCTTTCTTT. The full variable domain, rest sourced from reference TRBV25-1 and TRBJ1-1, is EADIYQTPRYLVIGTGKKITLECSQTMGHDKMYWYQQDPGMELHLIHYSYGVNSTEKGDLSSESTVSRIRTEHFPLTLESARPSHTSQYLCASSESAEGDTEAFFGQGTRLTVV.

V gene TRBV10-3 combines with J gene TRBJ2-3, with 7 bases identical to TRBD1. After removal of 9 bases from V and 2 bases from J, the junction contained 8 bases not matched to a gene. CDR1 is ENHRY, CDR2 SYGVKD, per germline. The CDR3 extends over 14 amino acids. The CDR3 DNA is TGTGCCATGGCTAAGCAGGGGGACACAGATACGCAGTATTTT. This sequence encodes CAMAKQGDTDTQYF.

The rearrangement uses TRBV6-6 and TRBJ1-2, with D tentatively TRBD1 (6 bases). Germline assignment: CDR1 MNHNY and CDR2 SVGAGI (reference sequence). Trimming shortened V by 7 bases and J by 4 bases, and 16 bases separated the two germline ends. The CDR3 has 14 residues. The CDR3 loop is CASTKWTDSYGYTF. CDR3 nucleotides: TGTGCCAGCACCAAGTGGACAGATTCCTATGGCTACACCTTC.

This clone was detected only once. The CDR3 sequence is CASSGPNQPQHF. Written as DNA, the CDR3 is TGCGCCAGCAGTGGGCCTAATCAGCCCCAGCATTTT. This rearrangement joins TRBV10-2 to TRBJ1-5; D not certain. Looked up from germline, CDR1 is WSHSY and CDR2 is SAAADI. The CDR3 has 12 residues. V shed 4 bases and J shed 4 bases, with 5 bases lying between them.

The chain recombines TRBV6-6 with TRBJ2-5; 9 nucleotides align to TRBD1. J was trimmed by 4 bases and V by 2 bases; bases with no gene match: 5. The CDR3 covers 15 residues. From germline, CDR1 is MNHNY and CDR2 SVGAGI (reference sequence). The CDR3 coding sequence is TGTGCCAGCAGTTACCCGGGACAGGGAATAGAGACCCAGTACTTC. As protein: CASSYPGQGIETQYF.

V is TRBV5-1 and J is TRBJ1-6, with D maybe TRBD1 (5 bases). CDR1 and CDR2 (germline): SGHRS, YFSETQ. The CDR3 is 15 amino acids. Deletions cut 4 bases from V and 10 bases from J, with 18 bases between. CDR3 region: CASSLGGRGRSPLHF. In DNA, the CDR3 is TGCGCCAGCAGCCTGGGGGGGAGGGGTAGATCACCCCTCCACTTT. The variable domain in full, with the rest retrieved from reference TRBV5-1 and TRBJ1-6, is KAGVTQTPRYLIKTRGQQVTLSCSPISGHRSVSWYQQTPGQGLQFLFEYFSETQRNKGNFPGRFSGRQFSNSRSEMNVSTLELGDSALYLCASSLGGRGRSPLHFGNGTRLTVT.

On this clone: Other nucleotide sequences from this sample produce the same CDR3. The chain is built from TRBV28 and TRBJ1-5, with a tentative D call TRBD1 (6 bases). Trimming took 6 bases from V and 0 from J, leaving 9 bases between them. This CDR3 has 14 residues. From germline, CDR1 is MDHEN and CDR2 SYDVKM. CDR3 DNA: TGTGCCAGCAGCAGGGGATATAGCAATCAGCCCCAGCATTTT. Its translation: CASSRGYSNQPQHF.

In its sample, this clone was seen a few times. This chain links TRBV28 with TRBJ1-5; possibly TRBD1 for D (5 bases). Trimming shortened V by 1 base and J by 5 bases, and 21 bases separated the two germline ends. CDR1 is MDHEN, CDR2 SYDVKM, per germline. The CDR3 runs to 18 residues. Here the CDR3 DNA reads TGTGCCAGCAGTTTATTCACACAGGTGAAAAGGGCCGATCAGCCCCAGCATTTT. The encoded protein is CASSLFTQVKRADQPQHF.

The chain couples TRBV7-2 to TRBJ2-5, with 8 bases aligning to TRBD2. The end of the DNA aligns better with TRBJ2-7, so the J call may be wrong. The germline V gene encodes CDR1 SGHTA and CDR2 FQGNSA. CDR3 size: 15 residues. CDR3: CASSLASLAGYEQYF. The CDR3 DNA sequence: TGTGCCAGCAGCTTAGCGAGCCTAGCGGGCTACGAGCAGTACTTC.

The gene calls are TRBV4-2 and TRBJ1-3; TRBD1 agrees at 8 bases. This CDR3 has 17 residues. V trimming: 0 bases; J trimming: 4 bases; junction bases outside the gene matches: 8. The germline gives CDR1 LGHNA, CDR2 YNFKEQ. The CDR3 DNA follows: TGTGCCAGCAGCCAAGATTGGGGGACAGGCCAGGGAAACACCATATATTTT. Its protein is CASSQDWGTGQGNTIYF.

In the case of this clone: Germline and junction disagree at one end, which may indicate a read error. The CDR3: CSSSLSQGGEQYF. The CDR3 DNA follows: TGTTCCAGCAGCTTAAGCCAGGGCGGCGAGCAGTACTTC. The chain recombines TRBV7-9 with TRBJ2-7, with a tentative D call TRBD1 (5 bases). This CDR3 contains 13 residues. In germline, CDR1 is SEHNR, CDR2 FQNEAQ (reference sequence).

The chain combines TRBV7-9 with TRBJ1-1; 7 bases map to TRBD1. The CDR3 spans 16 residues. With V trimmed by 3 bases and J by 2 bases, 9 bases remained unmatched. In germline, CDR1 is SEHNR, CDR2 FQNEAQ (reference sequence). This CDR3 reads CASSLVGQEGNTEAFF. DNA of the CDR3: TGTGCCAGCAGCTTGGTAGGACAGGAGGGTAACACTGAAGCTTTCTTT.

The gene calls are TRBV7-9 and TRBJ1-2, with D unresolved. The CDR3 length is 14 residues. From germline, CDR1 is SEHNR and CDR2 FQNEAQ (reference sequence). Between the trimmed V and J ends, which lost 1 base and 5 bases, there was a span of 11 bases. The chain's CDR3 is CASSLGDRRYGYTF. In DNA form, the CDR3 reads TGTGCCAGCAGCTTAGGAGATCGGCGGTATGGCTACACCTTC.

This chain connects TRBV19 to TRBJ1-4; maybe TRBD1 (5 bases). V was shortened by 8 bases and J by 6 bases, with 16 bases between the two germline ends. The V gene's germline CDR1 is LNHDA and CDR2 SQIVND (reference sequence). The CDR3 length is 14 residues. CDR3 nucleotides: TGTGCCAGTCTCCCCCTGGGGGGGGATGAAAAACTGTTTTTT. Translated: CASLPLGGDEKLFF.

CDR3 region: CASSPPGTGGWDEQFF. In nucleotides, the CDR3 is TGTGCCAGCAGCCCGCCCGGGACAGGGGGCTGGGATGAGCAGTTCTTC. The rearrangement uses TRBV7-8 and TRBJ2-1; TRBD1 matches at 12 bases. The CDR3 extends over 16 amino acids. Trimming at V came to 5 bases and at J to 8 bases, leaving 10 bases not matched to a gene. Germline CDR1 is SGHVS and CDR2 is FQNEAQ.

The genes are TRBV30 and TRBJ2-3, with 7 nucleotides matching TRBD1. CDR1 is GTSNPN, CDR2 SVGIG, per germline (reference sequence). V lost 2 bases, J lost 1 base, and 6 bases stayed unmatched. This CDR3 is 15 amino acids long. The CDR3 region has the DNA TGTGCCTGGAGTCGGACAGGTCTCGGCACAGATACGCAGTATTTT. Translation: CAWSRTGLGTDTQYF.

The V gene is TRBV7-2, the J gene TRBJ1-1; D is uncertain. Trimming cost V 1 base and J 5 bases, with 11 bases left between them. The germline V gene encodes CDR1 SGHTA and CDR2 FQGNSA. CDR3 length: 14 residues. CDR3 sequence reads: CASSLVRGSTEAFF. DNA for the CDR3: TGTGCCAGCAGCTTAGTGCGGGGTTCGACTGAAGCTTTCTTT.